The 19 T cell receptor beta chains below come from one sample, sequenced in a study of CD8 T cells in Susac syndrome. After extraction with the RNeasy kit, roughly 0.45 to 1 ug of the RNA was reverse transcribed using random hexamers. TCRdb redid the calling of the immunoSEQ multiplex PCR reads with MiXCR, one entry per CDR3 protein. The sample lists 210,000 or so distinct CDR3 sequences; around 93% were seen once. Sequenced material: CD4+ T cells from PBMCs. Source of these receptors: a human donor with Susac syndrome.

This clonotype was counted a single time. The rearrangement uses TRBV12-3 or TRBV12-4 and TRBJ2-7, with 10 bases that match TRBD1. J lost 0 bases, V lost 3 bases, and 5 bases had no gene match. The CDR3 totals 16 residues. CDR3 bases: TGTGCCAGCAGTTTTGGGACAGGGGATTTCTCCTACGAGCAGTACTTC. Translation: CASSFGTGDFSYEQYF.

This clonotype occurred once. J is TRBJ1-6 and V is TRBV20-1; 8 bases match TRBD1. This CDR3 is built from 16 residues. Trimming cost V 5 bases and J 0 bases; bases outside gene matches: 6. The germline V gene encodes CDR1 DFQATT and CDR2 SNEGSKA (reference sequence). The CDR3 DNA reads TGCAGTGCTCGAGGGGACAGGAGCTCCTATAATTCACCCCTCCACTTT. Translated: CSARGDRSSYNSPLHF.

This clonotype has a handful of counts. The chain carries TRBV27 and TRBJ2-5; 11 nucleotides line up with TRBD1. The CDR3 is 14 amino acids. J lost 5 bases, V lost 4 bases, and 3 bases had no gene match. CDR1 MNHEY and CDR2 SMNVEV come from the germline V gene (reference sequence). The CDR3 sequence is CASSSGQGGETQYF. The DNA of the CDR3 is TGTGCCAGCAGTTCGGGACAGGGGGGCGAGACCCAGTACTTC.

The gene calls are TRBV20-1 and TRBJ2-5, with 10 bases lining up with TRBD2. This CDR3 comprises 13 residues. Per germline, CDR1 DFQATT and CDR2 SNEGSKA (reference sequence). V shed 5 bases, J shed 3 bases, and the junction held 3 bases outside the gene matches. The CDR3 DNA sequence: TGCAGTGCTGCAAGCGGGGGGGAAGAGACCCAGTACTTC. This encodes CSAASGGEETQYF.

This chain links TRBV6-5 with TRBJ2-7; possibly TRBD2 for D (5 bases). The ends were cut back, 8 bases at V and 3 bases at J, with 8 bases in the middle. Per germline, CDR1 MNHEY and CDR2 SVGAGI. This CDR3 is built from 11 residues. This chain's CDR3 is CASFRDYEQYF. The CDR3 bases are TGTGCCAGCTTTCGGGACTACGAGCAGTACTTC.

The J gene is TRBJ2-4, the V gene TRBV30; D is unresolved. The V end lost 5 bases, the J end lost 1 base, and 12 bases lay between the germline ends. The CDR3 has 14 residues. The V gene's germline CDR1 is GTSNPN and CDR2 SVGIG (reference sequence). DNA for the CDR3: TGTGCCTGGCAACCGATTCAGGCCAAAAACATTCAGTACTTC. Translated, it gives CAWQPIQAKNIQYF.

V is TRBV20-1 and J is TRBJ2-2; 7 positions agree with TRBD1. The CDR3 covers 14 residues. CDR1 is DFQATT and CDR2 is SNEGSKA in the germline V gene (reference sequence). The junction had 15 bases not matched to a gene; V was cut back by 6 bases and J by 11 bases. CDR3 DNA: TGCAGTGCGTCAAAGGGGGCTATTCCCCCAGAGCTGTTTTTT. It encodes CSASKGAIPPELFF.

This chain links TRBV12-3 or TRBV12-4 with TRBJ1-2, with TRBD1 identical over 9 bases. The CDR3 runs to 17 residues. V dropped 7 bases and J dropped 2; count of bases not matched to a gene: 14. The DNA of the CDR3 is TGTGCCAGCAACTCAAGAAGTCGGGACAGGGCGAACTATGGCTACACCTTC. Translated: CASNSRSRDRANYGYTF.

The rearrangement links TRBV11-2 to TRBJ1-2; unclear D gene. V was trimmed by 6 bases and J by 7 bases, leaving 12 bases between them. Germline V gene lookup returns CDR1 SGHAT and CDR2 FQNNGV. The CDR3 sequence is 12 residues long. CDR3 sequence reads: CASRERGFGYTF. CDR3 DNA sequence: TGTGCCAGCAGAGAAAGAGGGTTTGGCTACACCTTC.

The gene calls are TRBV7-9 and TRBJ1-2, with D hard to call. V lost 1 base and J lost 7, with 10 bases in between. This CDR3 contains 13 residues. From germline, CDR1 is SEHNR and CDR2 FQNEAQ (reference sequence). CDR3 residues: CASSLVLGGGYTF. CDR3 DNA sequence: TGTGCCAGCAGCTTAGTGCTGGGCGGTGGCTACACCTTC.

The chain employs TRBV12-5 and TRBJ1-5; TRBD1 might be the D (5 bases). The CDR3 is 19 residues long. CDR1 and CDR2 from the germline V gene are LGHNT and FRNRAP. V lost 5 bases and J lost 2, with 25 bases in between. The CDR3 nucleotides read TGTGCTAGTGGTCTGGGCCGGACGGGGGATAGCAGGGGCAATCAGCCCCAGCATTTT. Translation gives CASGLGRTGDSRGNQPQHF.

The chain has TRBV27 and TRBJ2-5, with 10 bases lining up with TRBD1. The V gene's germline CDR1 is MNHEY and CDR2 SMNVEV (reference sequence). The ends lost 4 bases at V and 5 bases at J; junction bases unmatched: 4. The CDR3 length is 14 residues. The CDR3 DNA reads TGTGCCAGCAGTTCGACAGGGGGCAGGGAGACCCAGTACTTC. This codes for CASSSTGGRETQYF.

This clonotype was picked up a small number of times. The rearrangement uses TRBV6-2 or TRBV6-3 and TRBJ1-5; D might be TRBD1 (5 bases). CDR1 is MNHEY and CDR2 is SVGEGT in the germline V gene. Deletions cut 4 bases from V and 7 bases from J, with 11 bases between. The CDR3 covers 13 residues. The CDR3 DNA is TGTGCCAGCAGTTTGACAGTTTGGCAGCCCCAGCATTTT. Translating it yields CASSLTVWQPQHF.

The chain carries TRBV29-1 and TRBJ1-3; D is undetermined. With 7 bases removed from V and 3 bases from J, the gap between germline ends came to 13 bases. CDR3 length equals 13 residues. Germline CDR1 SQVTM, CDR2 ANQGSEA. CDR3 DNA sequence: TGCAGCGCTACGGTGGAGAATGGAAACACCATATATTTT. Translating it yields CSATVENGNTIYF.

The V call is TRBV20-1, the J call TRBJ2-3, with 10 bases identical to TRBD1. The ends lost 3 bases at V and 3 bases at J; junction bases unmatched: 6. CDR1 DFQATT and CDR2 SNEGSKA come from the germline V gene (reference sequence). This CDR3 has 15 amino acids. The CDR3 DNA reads TGCAGTGCTAGCTCCCGGGACAGGGGTACAGATACGCAGTATTTT. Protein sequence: CSASSRDRGTDTQYF.

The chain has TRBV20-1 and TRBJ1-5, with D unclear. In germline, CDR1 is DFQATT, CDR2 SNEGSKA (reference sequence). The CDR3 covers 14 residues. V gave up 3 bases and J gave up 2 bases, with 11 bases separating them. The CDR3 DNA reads TGCAGTGCTAGCGGGTCAAGGGGCAATCAGCCCCAGCATTTT. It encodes CSASGSRGNQPQHF.

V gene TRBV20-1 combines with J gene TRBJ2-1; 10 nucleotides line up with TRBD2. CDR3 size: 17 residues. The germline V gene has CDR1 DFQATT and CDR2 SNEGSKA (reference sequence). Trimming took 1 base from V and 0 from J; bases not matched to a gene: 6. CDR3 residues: CSARGLAGVNSYNEQFF. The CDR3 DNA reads TGCAGTGCTAGAGGGCTAGCGGGGGTGAACTCCTACAATGAGCAGTTCTTC.

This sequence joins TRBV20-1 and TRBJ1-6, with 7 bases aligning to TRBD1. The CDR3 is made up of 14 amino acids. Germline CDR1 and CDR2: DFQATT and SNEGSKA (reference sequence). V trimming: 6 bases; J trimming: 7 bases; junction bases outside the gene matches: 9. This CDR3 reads CSASGQTSNSPLHF. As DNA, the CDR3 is TGCAGTGCATCGGGACAGACTTCAAATTCACCCCTCCACTTT.

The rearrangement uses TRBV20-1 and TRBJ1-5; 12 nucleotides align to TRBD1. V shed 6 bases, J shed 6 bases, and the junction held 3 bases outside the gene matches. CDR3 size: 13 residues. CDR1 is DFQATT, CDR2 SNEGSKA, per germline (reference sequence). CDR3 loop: CSARDRGLQPQHF. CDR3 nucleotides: TGCAGTGCCCGGGACAGGGGGCTTCAGCCCCAGCATTTT.